The T cell receptor (beta chain) under discussion was sequenced for a study of blood T cell repertoires in COVID-19. At the level of the study: T cells, B-cell-depleted T cells, or PBMCs provided the cDNA or gDNA that served as material.

In the original analysis: Estimates of nucleated cell counts were drawn from the amplification of reference gene primers. The table came from immunoSEQ multiplex PCR; TCRdb's copy has only in-frame clones and leaves some out. That table gives V, J and clone size, and the DNA gave D and trimming. The sample has 120,000 or so clones, 85% to 90% seen once. Germline assignment: CDR1 SEHNR and CDR2 FQNEAQ (reference sequence). The CDR3 consists of 17 residues. V dropped 4 bases and J dropped 2; count of bases not matched to a gene: 11. This chain uses TRBV7-9 with TRBJ2-7, with TRBD2 matching over 10 bases. The receptor was isolated from a man aged 80 or over with active or convalescent COVID-19. Sample: peripheral blood. The CDR3 protein is CASSYLAGDNWPYEQYF. CDR3 DNA: TGTGCCAGCAGCTATCTAGCGGGGGACAACTGGCCCTACGAGCAGTACTTC. Full variable domain (outside the CDR3, taken from reference TRBV7-9 and TRBJ2-7): DTGVSQNPRHKITKRGQNVTFRCDPISEHNRLYWYRQTLGQGPEFLTYFQNEAQLEKSRLLSDRFSAERPKGSFSTLEIQRTEQGDSAMYLCASSYLAGDNWPYEQYFGPGTRLTVT.